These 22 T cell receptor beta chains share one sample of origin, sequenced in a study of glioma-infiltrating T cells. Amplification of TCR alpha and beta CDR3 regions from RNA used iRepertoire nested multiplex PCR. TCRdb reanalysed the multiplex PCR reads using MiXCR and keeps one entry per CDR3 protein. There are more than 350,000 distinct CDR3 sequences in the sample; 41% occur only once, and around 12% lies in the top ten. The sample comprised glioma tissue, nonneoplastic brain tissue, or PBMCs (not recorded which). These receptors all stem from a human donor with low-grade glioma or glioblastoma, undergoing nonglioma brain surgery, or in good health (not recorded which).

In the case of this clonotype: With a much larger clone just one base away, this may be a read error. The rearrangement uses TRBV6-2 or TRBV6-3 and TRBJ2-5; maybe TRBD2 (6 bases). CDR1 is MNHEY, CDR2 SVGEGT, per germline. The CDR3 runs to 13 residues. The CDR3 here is CASSYGGGETRYF. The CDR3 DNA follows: TGTGCCAGCAGTTACGGGGGAGGAGAGACCCGGTACTTC.

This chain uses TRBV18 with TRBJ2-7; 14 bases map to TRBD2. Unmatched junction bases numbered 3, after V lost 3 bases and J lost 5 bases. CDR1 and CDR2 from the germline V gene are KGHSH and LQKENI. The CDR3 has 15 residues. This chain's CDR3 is CASSPGLAGADEQYF. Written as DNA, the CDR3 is TGTGCCAGCTCACCGGGACTAGCGGGAGCGGACGAGCAGTACTTC.

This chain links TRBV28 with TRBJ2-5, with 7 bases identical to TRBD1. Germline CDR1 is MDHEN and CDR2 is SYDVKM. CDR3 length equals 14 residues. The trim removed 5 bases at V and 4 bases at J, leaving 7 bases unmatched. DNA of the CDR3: TGTGCCAGCAGTCACAGGGGACGGGGAGAGACCCAGTACTTC. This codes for CASSHRGRGETQYF.

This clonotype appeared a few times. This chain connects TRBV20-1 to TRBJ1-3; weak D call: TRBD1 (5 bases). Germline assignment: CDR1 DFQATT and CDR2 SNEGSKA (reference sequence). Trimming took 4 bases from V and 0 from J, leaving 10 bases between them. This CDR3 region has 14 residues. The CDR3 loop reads CSAIRGISGNTIYF. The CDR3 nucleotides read TGCAGTGCTATAAGGGGCATCTCTGGAAACACCATATATTTT.

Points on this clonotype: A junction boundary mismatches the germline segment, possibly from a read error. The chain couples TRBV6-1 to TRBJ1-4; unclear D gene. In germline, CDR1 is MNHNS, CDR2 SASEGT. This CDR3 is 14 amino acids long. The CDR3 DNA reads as TGTGCCAGCAGTAAAGAGGGAAGTTCCGAAAAACTGCTTTTT. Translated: CASSKEGSSEKLLF.

The CDR3 spells CASSSGGAFEQFF. In DNA, the CDR3 is TGTGCCAGCAGCTCTGGCGGGGCCTTTGAGCAGTTCTTC. V usage is TRBV5-4 and J usage is TRBJ2-5, with a possible D match to TRBD2 (6 bases). The DNA end is a closer match to TRBJ2-1, so the J assignment may be wrong. The CDR3 is 13 amino acids. The V gene's germline CDR1 is SGHNT and CDR2 YYREEE (reference sequence).

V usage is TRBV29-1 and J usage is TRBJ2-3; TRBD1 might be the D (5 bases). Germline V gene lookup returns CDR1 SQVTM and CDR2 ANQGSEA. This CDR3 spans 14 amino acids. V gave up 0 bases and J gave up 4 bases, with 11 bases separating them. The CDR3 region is CSVEDQGRADTQYF. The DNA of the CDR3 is TGCAGCGTTGAAGATCAGGGTCGCGCAGATACGCAGTATTTT.

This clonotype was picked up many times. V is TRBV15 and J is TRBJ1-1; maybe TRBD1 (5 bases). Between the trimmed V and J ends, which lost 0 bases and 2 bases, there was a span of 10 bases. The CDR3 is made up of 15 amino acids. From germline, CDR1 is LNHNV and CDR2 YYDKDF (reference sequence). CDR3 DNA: TGTGCCACCAGCAGAGATAACCAGGGAAACACTGAAGCTTTCTTT. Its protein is CATSRDNQGNTEAFF.

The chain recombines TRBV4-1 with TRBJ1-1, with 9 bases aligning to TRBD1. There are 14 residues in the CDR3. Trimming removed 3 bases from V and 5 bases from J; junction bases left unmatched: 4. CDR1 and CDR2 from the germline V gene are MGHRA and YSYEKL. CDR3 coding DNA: TGCGCCAGCAGCCAGCACAGGGGGCAGACTGAAGCTTTCTTT. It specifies CASSQHRGQTEAFF.

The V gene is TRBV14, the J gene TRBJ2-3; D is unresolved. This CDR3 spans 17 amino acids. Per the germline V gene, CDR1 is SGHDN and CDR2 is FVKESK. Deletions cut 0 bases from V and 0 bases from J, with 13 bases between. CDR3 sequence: CASSQDLTEASTDTQYF. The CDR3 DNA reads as TGTGCCAGCAGCCAAGATCTAACCGAAGCGAGCACAGATACGCAGTATTTT. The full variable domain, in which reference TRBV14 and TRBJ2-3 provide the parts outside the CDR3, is EAGVTQFPSHSVIEKGQTVTLRCDPISGHDNLYWYRRVMGKEIKFLLHFVKESKQDESGMPNNRFLAERTGGTYSTLKVQPAELEDSGVYFCASSQDLTEASTDTQYFGPGTRLTVL.

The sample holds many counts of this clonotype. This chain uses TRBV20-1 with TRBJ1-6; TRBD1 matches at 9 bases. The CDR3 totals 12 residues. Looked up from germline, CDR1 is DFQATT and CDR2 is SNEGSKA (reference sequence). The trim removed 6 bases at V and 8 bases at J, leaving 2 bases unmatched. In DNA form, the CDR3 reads TGCAGTGCCGGGGACAGGGATTCACCCCTCCACTTT. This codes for CSAGDRDSPLHF.

The CDR3 protein is CATSRDKVGHGDTQYF. The CDR3 DNA is TGTGCCACCAGCAGAGATAAAGTAGGGCACGGAGATACGCAGTATTTT. The rearrangement links TRBV15 to TRBJ2-3, with D uncertain. The V end was cut by 0 bases, the J end by 5 bases, with 15 bases between. The CDR3 has 16 amino acids. Germline V gene sequence: CDR1 LNHNV, CDR2 YYDKDF (reference sequence).

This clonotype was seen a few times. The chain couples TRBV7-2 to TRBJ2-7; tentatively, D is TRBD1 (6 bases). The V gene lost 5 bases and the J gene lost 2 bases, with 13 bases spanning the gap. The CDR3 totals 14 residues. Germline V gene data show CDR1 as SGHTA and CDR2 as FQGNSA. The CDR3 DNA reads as TGTGCCAGCAGCACCCGACAGGCCACCTACGAGCAGTACTTC. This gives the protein CASSTRQATYEQYF.

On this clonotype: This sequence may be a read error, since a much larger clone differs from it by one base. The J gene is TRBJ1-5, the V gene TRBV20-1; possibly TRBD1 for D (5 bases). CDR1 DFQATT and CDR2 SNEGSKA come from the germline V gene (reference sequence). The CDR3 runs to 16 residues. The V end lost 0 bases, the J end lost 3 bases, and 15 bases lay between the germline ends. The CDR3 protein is CSARDSREVINQPQHF. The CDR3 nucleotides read TGCAGTGCTAGAGATTCCAGGGAGGTAATCAATCAGCCCCAGCATTTT.

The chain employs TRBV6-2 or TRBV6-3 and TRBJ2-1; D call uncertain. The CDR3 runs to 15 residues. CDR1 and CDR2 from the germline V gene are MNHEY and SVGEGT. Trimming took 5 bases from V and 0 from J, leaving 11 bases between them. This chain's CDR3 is CASSTGSSSYNEQFF. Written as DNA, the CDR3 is TGTGCCAGCAGTACCGGTTCCAGCTCCTACAATGAGCAGTTCTTC.

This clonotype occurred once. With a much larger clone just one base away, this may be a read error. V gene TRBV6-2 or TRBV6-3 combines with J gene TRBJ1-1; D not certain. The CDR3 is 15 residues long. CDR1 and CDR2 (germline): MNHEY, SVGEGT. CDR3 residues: CASSLDPYSNTEASF. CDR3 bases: TGTGCCAGCAGCTTAGACCCATACTCGAACACTGAAGCTTCCTTT.

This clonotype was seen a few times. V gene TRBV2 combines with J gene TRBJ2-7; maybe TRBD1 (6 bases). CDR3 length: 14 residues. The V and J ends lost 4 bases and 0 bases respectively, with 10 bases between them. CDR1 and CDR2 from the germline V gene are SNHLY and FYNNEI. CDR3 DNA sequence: TGTGCCAGCAGTGGGGGACATAGCTCCTACGAGCAGTACTTC. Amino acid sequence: CASSGGHSSYEQYF. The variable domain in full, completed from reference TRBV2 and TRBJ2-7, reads EPEVTQTPSHQVTQMGQEVILRCVPISNHLYFYWYRQILGQKVEFLVSFYNNEISEKSEIFDDQFSVERPDGSNFTLKIRSTKLEDSAMYFCASSGGHSSYEQYFGPGTRLTVT.

CDR3: CASSQTEGSEQFF. DNA for the CDR3: TGTGCCAGCAGCCAGACAGAAGGTAGTGAGCAGTTCTTC. The chain carries TRBV2 and TRBJ2-1; maybe TRBD1 (5 bases). Trimming took 6 bases from V and 9 from J, leaving 15 bases between them. CDR3 length: 13 residues. Germline V gene lookup returns CDR1 SNHLY and CDR2 FYNNEI.

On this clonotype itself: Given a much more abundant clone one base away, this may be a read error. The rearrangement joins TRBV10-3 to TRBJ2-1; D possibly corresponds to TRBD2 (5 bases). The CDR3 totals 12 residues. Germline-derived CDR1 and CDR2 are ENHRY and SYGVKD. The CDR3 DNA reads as TGTGCCAGCAGTCGGGAAGTTGATGAGCAGTTCTTC. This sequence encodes CASSREVDEQFF.

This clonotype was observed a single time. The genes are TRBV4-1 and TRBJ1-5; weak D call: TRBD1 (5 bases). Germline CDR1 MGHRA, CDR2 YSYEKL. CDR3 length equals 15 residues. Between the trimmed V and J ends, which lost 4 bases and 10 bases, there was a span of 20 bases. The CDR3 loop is CASSPQAGGGDPQHF. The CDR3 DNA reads TGCGCCAGCAGCCCCCAAGCGGGTGGGGGTGACCCCCAGCATTTT.

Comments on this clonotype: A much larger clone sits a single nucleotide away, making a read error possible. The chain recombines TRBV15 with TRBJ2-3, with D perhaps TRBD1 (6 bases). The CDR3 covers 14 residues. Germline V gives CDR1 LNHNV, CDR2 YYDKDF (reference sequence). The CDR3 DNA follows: TGTGCCACCAGCAGAGAACTGACGACAGGTACGCAGTATTTT. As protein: CATSRELTTGTQYF.

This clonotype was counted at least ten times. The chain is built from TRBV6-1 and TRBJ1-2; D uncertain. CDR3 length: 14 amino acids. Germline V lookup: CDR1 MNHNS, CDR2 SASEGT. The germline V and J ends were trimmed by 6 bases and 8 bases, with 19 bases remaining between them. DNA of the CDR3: TGTGCCAGCAGCCACGGTTGGCAGAATGAAGGCTACACCTTC. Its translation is CASSHGWQNEGYTF.